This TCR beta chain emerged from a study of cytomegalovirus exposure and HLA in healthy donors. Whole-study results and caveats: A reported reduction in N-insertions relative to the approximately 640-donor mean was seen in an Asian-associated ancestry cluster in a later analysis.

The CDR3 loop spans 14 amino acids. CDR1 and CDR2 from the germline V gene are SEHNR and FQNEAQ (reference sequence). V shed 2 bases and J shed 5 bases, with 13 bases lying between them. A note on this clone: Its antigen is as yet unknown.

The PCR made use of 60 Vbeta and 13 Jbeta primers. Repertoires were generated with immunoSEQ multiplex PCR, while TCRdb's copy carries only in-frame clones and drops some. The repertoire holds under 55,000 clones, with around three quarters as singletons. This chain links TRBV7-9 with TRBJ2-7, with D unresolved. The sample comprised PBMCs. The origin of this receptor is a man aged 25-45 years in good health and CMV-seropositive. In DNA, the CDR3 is TGTGCCAGCAGCTTATCGTCGGTAGCCGACGAGCAGTACTTC. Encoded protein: CASSLSSVADEQYF.